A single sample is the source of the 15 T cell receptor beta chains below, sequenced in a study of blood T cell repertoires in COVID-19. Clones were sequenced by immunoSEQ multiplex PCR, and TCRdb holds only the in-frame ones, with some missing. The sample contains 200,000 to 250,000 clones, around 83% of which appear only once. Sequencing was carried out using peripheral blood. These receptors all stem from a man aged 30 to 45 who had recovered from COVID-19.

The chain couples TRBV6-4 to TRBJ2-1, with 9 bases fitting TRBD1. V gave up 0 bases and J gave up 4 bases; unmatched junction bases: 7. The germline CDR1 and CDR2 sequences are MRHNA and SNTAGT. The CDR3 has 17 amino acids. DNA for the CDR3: TGTGCCAGCAGTGACTCGACAGGGGGGCGGAGATACAATGAGCAGTTCTTC. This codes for CASSDSTGGRRYNEQFF.

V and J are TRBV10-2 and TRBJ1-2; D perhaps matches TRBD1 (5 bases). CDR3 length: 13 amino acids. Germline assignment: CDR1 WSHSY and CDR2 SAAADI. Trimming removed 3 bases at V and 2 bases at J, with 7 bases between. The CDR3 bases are TGCGCCAGCAGTGATGGGGGGAACTATGGCTACACCTTC. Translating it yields CASSDGGNYGYTF.

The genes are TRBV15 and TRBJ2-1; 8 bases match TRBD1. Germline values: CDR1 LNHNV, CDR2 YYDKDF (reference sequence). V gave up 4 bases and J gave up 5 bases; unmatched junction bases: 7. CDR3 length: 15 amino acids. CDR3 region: CATSTKNRGNNEQFF. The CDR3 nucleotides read TGTGCCACCAGCACCAAAAACAGGGGGAACAATGAGCAGTTCTTC.

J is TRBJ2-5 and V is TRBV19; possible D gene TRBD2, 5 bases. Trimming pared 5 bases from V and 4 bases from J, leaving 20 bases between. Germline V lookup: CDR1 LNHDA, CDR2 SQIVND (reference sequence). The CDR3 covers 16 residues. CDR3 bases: TGTGCCAGTAGTCGCGTCGGGGTCCGAATGATAGAGACCCAGTACTTC. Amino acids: CASSRVGVRMIETQYF.

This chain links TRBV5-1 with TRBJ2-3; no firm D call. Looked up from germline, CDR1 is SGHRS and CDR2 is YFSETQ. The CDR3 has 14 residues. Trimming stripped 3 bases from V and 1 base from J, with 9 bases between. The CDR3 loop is CASSYERGTDTQYF. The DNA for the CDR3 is TGCGCCAGCAGCTATGAGCGTGGCACAGATACGCAGTATTTT. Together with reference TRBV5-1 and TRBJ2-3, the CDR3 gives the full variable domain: KAGVTQTPRYLIKTRGQQVTLSCSPISGHRSVSWYQQTPGQGLQFLFEYFSETQRNKGNFPGRFSGRQFSNSRSEMNVSTLELGDSALYLCASSYERGTDTQYFGPGTRLTVL.

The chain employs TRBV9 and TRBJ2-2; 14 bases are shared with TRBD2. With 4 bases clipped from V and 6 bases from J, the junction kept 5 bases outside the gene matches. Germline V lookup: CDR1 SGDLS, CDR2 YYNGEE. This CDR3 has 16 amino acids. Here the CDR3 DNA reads TGTGCCAGCAGCAATCGACTAGCGGGGGGGCCCGGGGAGCTGTTTTTT. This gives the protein CASSNRLAGGPGELFF.

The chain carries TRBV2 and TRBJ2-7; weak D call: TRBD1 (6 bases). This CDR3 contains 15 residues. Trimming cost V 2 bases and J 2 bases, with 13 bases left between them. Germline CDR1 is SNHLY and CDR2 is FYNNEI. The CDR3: CASSESGTKAYEQYF. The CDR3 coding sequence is TGTGCCAGCAGTGAATCCGGGACAAAGGCCTACGAGCAGTACTTC. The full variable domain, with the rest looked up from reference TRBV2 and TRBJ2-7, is EPEVTQTPSHQVTQMGQEVILRCVPISNHLYFYWYRQILGQKVEFLVSFYNNEISEKSEIFDDQFSVERPDGSNFTLKIRSTKLEDSAMYFCASSESGTKAYEQYFGPGTRLTVT.

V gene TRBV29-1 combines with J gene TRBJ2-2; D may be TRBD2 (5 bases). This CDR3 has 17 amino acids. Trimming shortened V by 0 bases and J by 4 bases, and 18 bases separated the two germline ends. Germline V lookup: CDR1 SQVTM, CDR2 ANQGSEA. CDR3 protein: CSVEERSSGKTTGELFF. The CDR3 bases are TGCAGCGTTGAAGAAAGGAGCTCCGGGAAGACCACCGGGGAGCTGTTTTTT.

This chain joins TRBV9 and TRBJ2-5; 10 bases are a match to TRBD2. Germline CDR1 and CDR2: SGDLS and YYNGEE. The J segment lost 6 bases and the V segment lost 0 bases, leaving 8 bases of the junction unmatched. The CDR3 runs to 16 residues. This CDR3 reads CASSVGTSGVQKTQYF. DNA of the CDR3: TGTGCCAGCAGCGTAGGGACTAGCGGCGTTCAGAAGACCCAGTACTTC.

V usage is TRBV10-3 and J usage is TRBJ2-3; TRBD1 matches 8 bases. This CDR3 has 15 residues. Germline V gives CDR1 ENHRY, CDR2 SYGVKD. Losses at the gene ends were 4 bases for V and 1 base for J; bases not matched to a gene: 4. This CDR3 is CAISADRVGTDTQYF. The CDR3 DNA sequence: TGTGCCATCAGTGCGGACAGGGTAGGCACAGATACGCAGTATTTT.

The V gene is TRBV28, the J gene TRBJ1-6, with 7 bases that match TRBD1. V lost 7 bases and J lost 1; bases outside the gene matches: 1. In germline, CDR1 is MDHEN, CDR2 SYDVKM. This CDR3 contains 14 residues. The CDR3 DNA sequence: TGTGCCAGCAAGGGACAGTCCTATAATTCACCCCTCCACTTT. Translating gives CASKGQSYNSPLHF.

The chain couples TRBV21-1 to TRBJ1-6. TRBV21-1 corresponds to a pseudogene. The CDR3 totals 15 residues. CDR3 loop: CASSKRPGYNSPLHF. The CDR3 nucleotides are TGTGCCAGCAGCAAACGTCCGGGATATAATTCACCCCTCCACTTT.

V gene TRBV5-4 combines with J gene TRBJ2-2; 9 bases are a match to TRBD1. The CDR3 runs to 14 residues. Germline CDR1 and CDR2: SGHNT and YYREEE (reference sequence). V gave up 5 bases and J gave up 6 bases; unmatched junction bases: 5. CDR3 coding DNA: TGTGCCAGCAGGAACAGGGGGCGCCCCGGGGAGCTGTTTTTT. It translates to CASRNRGRPGELFF.

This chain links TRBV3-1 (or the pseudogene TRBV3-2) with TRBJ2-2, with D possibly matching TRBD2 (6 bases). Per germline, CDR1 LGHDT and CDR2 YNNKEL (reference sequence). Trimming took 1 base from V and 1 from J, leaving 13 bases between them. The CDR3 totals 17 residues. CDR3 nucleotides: TGTGCCAGCAGCCAAGCTTTTCTAGCGATGAACACCGGGGAGCTGTTTTTT. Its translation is CASSQAFLAMNTGELFF.

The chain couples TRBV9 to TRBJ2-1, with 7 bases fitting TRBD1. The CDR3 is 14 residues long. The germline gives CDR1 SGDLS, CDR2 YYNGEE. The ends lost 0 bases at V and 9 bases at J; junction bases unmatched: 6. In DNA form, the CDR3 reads TGTGCCAGCAGCGTAGGAGACGGGGACAGTGAGCAGTTCTTC. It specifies CASSVGDGDSEQFF.